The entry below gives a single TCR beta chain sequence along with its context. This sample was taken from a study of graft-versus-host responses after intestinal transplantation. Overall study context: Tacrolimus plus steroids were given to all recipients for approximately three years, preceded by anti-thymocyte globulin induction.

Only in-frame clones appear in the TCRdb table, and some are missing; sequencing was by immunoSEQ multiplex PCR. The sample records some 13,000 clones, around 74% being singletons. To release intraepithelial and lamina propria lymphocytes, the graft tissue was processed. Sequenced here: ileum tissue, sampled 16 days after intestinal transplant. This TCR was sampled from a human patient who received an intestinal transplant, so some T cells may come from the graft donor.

CDR3 nucleotides: TGCGCCAGCAGCTTTCGCAGGGATTTTCGCTATGGCTACACCTTC. Its protein is CASSFRRDFRYGYTF. The chain employs TRBV5-1 and TRBJ1-2; D possibly corresponds to TRBD1 (5 bases). The germline gives CDR1 SGHRS, CDR2 YFSETQ. Trimming stripped 2 bases from V and 4 bases from J, with 15 bases between. This CDR3 is 15 amino acids long.